This T cell receptor (beta chain) is from a study of shared clonotypes between healthy human individuals. Terminally differentiated effector memory CD45RA+ cells were excluded by CCR7 positive selection of CD45RO-negative cells. Here immunoSEQ multiplex PCR was the method, and the copy in TCRdb shows in-frame clones only, minus some. Here the sample spans about 2,100,000 clones, about 93% being singletons. This sequence was found in a man aged 18 to 35 in good health. Some clones in this sample may be carry-over from other donors' samples. Source material: naive CD8+ T cells from PBMCs.

Here the CDR3 reads CASSQGGSNSPLHF. DNA of the CDR3: TGTGCCAGCAGCCAAGGGGGCTCTAATTCACCCCTCCACTTT. The chain recombines TRBV6-5 with TRBJ1-6; 7 nucleotides align to TRBD1. The length of the CDR3 is 14 residues. Trimming cost V 6 bases and J 6 bases; bases outside gene matches: 5. The germline CDR1 and CDR2 sequences are MNHEY and SVGAGI.